This T cell receptor (beta chain) was obtained from a study of CD8 T cells in Susac syndrome. Study results and caveats: The study admitted that it had a relatively small number of individuals in its TCR sequencing and HLA analysis.

The length of the CDR3 is 14 residues. Germline V gene data show CDR1 as LGHDT and CDR2 as YNNKEL (reference sequence). The ends lost 0 bases at V and 9 bases at J; junction bases unmatched: 5. It was with random hexamers that roughly 0.5 to 1 ug RNA was reverse transcribed. A multiplex approach, immunoSEQ multiplex PCR, amplified TCR beta CDR3 across 54 Vbeta and 13 Jbeta. TCRdb re-called the immunoSEQ multiplex PCR reads with MiXCR, one entry per CDR3 protein. The repertoire holds around 20,000 distinct CDR3 sequences, about 95% seen once, with about 0.23% in the top ten. A note on this clonotype: The antigen remains unidentified.

This chain joins TRBV3-1 and TRBJ2-1, with 7 bases that match TRBD2. This TCR was recovered from a human donor in good health. The sequenced sample consisted of CD8+ T cells from PBMCs. The CDR3 reads CASSQDKTGGEQFF. The DNA for the CDR3 is TGTGCCAGCAGCCAAGATAAGACGGGGGGTGAGCAGTTCTTC.